A few counts support the clone carrying this TCR beta chain. The antigen is not known. This entry is derived from a study of response to subunit inactivated influenza vaccine. Study conclusions and caveats: Few new T cells, the authors suggested, are recruited by each seasonal influenza vaccination.

TCRdb re-called the RT-PCR reads through MiXCR, storing one row per CDR3 protein. The sample lists under 550,000 distinct CDR3 sequences; approximately 7.3% were seen once. Germline CDR1 and CDR2: MNHEY and SVGEGT. This CDR3 is 12 amino acids long. Trimming removed 8 bases at V and 8 bases at J, with 15 bases between. V and J are TRBV6-2 or TRBV6-3 and TRBJ2-5, with D possibly TRBD2 on 5 matching bases. The receptor was isolated from a man aged 45-69 years who received an inactivated influenza vaccine. This material consisted of PBMCs from blood, taken less than 30 months after vaccination. The CDR3 reads CASGEFRGTQYF. DNA for the CDR3: TGTGCCAGCGGAGAATTTCGGGGAACCCAGTACTTC.